The following is a TCR beta chain sequence with its context. Its antigen is still unknown. The junction and the germline gene differ at one end; a read error may be behind it. The sample carries other DNA sequences with the same CDR3. Profiling relied on immunoSEQ multiplex PCR, and the TCRdb table lists in-frame clones only, not all of them. The table records about 16,000 clones, around 90% of them present only once. These data originate in a study of circulating and synovial CD4+ cells in juvenile arthritis. General study results and limits: Deeper sequencing increased measured overlap with synovial clonotypes. CPL versus bulk CD4 samples: T cell genome counts differed by at least an order of magnitude.

Germline V lookup: CDR1 SGHVS, CDR2 FQNEAQ. The CDR3 is 14 residues long. V and J are TRBV7-8 and TRBJ1-6; 10 nucleotides line up with TRBD1. This TCR came from a human donor with juvenile idiopathic arthritis. Sequencing was performed on CD4+ T cells from blood. DNA for the CDR3: TGTGCCAGCACGGGGACAGGGGACGATTCCCCCCTCCACTTT. Its protein is CASTGTGDDSPLHF.